The 13 T cell receptor beta chains in this list originate from one sample, sequenced in a study of OX40 agonist ivuxolimab in advanced cancers. Some clones are missing from TCRdb's copy, which holds only in-frame ones; the method was immunoSEQ multiplex PCR. The profile shows some 57,000 clones, roughly 90% of them singletons. This material consisted of CD4+ or CD8+ T cells sorted from blood, taken in a trial of the OX40 agonist ivuxolimab. These receptors were collected from an adult with an advanced solid tumor such as melanoma, head and neck, liver or kidney cancer.

The gene calls are TRBV2 and TRBJ2-1; no firm D call. Between the trimmed V and J ends, which lost 7 bases and 6 bases, there was a span of 13 bases. Germline V gives CDR1 SNHLY, CDR2 FYNNEI. This CDR3 is 13 amino acids long. The CDR3 coding sequence is TGTGCCAGCACTGGATTAGGCGGCAATGAGCAGTTCTTC. Protein: CASTGLGGNEQFF. Supplemented by reference TRBV2 and TRBJ2-1, the full variable domain reads EPEVTQTPSHQVTQMGQEVILRCVPISNHLYFYWYRQILGQKVEFLVSFYNNEISEKSEIFDDQFSVERPDGSNFTLKIRSTKLEDSAMYFCASTGLGGNEQFFGPGTRLTVL.

V usage is TRBV5-8 and J usage is TRBJ2-2, with TRBD1 matching over 11 bases. This CDR3 region has 16 residues. The V and J ends lost 6 bases and 4 bases, in that order; junction bases with no gene match: 8. Germline V gene data show CDR1 as SGHTS and CDR2 as YDEGEE. CDR3 in DNA: TGTGCCAGCAACTCTAAGGACAGGGGGCCCACCGGGGAGCTGTTTTTT. Amino acids: CASNSKDRGPTGELFF.

J is TRBJ2-3 and V is TRBV7-9; 8 bases align to TRBD2. After removal of 5 bases from V and 1 base from J, the junction contained 5 bases not matched to a gene. Germline CDR1 and CDR2: SEHNR and FQNEAQ (reference sequence). This CDR3 is built from 15 residues. This chain's CDR3 is CASSRLSGGTDTQYF. The CDR3 nucleotides read TGTGCCAGCAGCCGGCTTAGCGGGGGCACAGATACGCAGTATTTT.

CDR3 sequence: CASSDATGDTQYF. CDR3 DNA sequence: TGTGCCAGCAGCGACGCAACAGGAGATACGCAGTATTTT. This rearrangement joins TRBV9 to TRBJ2-3; weak D call: TRBD1 (5 bases). Trimming stripped 3 bases from V and 5 bases from J, with 10 bases between. Germline-derived CDR1 and CDR2 are SGDLS and YYNGEE. The CDR3 loop spans 13 amino acids. Full variable domain (missing parts from reference TRBV9 and TRBJ2-3): DSGVTQTPKHLITATGQRVTLRCSPRSGDLSVYWYQQSLDQGLQFLIQYYNGEERAKGNILERFSAQQFPDLHSELNLSSLELGDSALYFCASSDATGDTQYFGPGTRLTVL.

The chain joins TRBV10-3 to TRBJ2-5, with 12 bases lining up with TRBD2. J lost 2 bases, V lost 3 bases, and 1 base had no gene match. Germline lookup yields CDR1 ENHRY and CDR2 SYGVKD. The CDR3 spans 15 residues. CDR3 residues: CAISDGTSGQETQYF. The CDR3 nucleotides are TGTGCCATCAGTGACGGGACTAGCGGGCAAGAGACCCAGTACTTC.

The rearrangement joins TRBV5-1 to TRBJ1-4; D gene ambiguous. The germline gives CDR1 SGHRS, CDR2 YFSETQ. The CDR3 has 14 residues. V was pared by 3 bases and J by 0 bases, with 6 bases between. CDR3 bases: TGCGCCAGCAGCTCCACCTCAACTAATGAAAAACTGTTTTTT. It encodes CASSSTSTNEKLFF.

Only one count was recorded for this clone. The chain combines TRBV5-1 with TRBJ2-1; D possibly corresponds to TRBD1 (5 bases). Germline CDR1 is SGHRS and CDR2 is YFSETQ. With 3 bases removed from V and 8 bases from J, the gap between germline ends came to 15 bases. This CDR3 spans 14 amino acids. The CDR3 loop reads CASSSDNGQHEQFF. Here the CDR3 DNA reads TGCGCCAGCAGCTCGGACAATGGGCAGCATGAGCAGTTCTTC.

Regarding this clone: A junction boundary mismatches the germline segment, possibly from a read error. V usage is TRBV7-7 and J usage is TRBJ2-2; D perhaps matches TRBD1 (5 bases). The length of the CDR3 is 16 residues. From germline, CDR1 is SSHAT and CDR2 FNYEAQ (reference sequence). CDR3 sequence: CASSQQAALNTGELFF. In nucleotides, the CDR3 is TGTGCTAGCAGCCAACAGGCGGCCTTGAACACCGGGGAGCTGTTTTTT. The full variable domain, in which reference TRBV7-7 and TRBJ2-2 provide the parts outside the CDR3, is GAGVSQSPRYKVTKRGQDVTLRCDPISSHATLYWYQQALGQGPEFLTYFNYEAQPDKSGLPSDRFSAERPEGSISTLTIQRTEQRDSAMYRCASSQQAALNTGELFFGEGSRLTVL.

This clone was recorded once. V and J are TRBV5-6 and TRBJ2-7, with D possibly TRBD1 on 6 matching bases. Germline CDR1 SGHDT, CDR2 YYEEEE. The V gene lost 5 bases and the J gene lost 6 bases, with 12 bases spanning the gap. The CDR3 loop spans 12 amino acids. The CDR3 loop reads CASSFTGFEQYF. DNA of the CDR3: TGTGCCAGCAGTTTTACAGGGTTCGAGCAGTACTTC. Full variable domain (rest looked up from reference TRBV5-6 and TRBJ2-7): DAGVTQSPTHLIKTRGQQVTLRCSPKSGHDTVSWYQQALGQGPQFIFQYYEEEERQRGNFPDRFSGHQFPNYSSELNVNALLLGDSALYLCASSFTGFEQYFGPGTRLTVT.

The chain carries TRBV10-3 and TRBJ2-3; 9 bases map to TRBD1. Trimming cost V 11 bases and J 14 bases; bases outside gene matches: 14. CDR3 length: 12 amino acids. CDR1 ENHRY and CDR2 SYGVKD come from the germline V gene. In DNA form, the CDR3 reads TGTGCCGTCCAGGGACAGGGCCAACGGCCGTATTTT. Encoded protein: CAVQGQGQRPYF.

V usage is TRBV7-9 and J usage is TRBJ2-3; D might be TRBD2 (6 bases). CDR3 length equals 17 residues. The germline V gene encodes CDR1 SEHNR and CDR2 FQNEAQ (reference sequence). The germline V and J ends were trimmed by 0 bases and 5 bases, with 18 bases remaining between them. The CDR3 protein is CASSLADRGGLGDTQYF. In nucleotides, the CDR3 is TGTGCCAGCAGCTTAGCGGATCGGGGAGGCCTGGGAGATACGCAGTATTTT.

The V and J genes are TRBV28 and TRBJ1-1; D not resolved. Germline V gene data show CDR1 as MDHEN and CDR2 as SYDVKM. This CDR3 is built from 14 residues. The V end lost 6 bases, the J end lost 5 bases, and 16 bases lay between the germline ends. The CDR3 spells CASRDFRVGTEAFF. DNA of the CDR3: TGTGCCAGCAGAGACTTTAGGGTGGGGACTGAAGCTTTCTTT.

Regarding this clone: The sample carries other DNA sequences with the same CDR3. The V gene is TRBV18, the J gene TRBJ2-3; 7 bases are shared with TRBD2. The CDR3 runs to 12 residues. V shed 11 bases and J 6 bases; nucleotides not matched to a gene: 8. Germline-derived CDR1 and CDR2 are KGHSH and LQKENI. CDR3 loop: CAGGGSADTQYF. CDR3 DNA: TGTGCCGGCGGCGGGAGCGCGGATACGCAGTATTTT.